One and the same sample provided the 4 T cell receptor beta chains below, sequenced in a study of neurological immune-mediated disorders. MiXCR was run by TCRdb on the 5' RACE reads, yielding one entry per CDR3 protein. Altogether roughly 80,000 distinct CDR3 sequences are present, around 9.9% being singletons, with the ten largest covering about 1.7%. The sample comprised PBMCs. The receptors here all came from a man aged 50 to 59 in good health.

This clonotype showed up many times. The V call is TRBV7-9, the J call TRBJ2-3; D call uncertain. The germline V gene has CDR1 SEHNR and CDR2 FQNEAQ (reference sequence). The CDR3 runs to 14 residues. The V and J ends lost 4 bases and 6 bases respectively, with 14 bases between them. The DNA of the CDR3 is TGTGCCAGCAGCTCGACACAGTCGGTGGATACGCAGTATTTT. Protein sequence: CASSSTQSVDTQYF.

This clonotype was recorded many times. The V and J genes are TRBV5-5 and TRBJ2-3, with a tentative D call TRBD2 (6 bases). V dropped 5 bases and J dropped 4 bases, with 20 bases sitting between them. Germline values: CDR1 SGHKS, CDR2 YYEKEE (reference sequence). CDR3 length: 16 residues. In nucleotides, the CDR3 is TGTGCCAGCAGTTATACTAGCCAGAGCCGCCCAGATACGCAGTATTTT. Residues: CASSYTSQSRPDTQYF. Full variable domain (remainder filled in from reference TRBV5-5 and TRBJ2-3): DAGVTQSPTHLIKTRGQQVTLRCSPISGHKSVSWYQQVLGQGPQFIFQYYEKEERGRGNFPDRFSARQFPNYSSELNVNALLLGDSALYLCASSYTSQSRPDTQYFGPGTRLTVL.

The gene calls are TRBV2 and TRBJ2-3; 7 bases align to TRBD2. The CDR3 is made up of 16 amino acids. CDR1 SNHLY and CDR2 FYNNEI come from the germline V gene. V trimming: 2 bases; J trimming: 4 bases; junction bases outside the gene matches: 9. Written as DNA, the CDR3 is TGTGCCAGCAGTGAACAGCGGGGTTTAGCCTCAGATACGCAGTATTTT. Translating gives CASSEQRGLASDTQYF.

This clonotype was counted ten times or more. The V call is TRBV5-1, the J call TRBJ2-2; TRBD1 is a possible D gene (5 bases). This CDR3 has 15 residues. V lost 4 bases and J lost 5, with 15 bases in between. CDR1 SGHRS and CDR2 YFSETQ come from the germline V gene. Here the CDR3 DNA reads TGCGCCAGCAGCCCCCAGGGTATCGTTACCGGGGAGCTGTTTTTT. Its translation is CASSPQGIVTGELFF. Complete variable domain (other parts from reference TRBV5-1 and TRBJ2-2): KAGVTQTPRYLIKTRGQQVTLSCSPISGHRSVSWYQQTPGQGLQFLFEYFSETQRNKGNFPGRFSGRQFSNSRSEMNVSTLELGDSALYLCASSPQGIVTGELFFGEGSRLTVL.